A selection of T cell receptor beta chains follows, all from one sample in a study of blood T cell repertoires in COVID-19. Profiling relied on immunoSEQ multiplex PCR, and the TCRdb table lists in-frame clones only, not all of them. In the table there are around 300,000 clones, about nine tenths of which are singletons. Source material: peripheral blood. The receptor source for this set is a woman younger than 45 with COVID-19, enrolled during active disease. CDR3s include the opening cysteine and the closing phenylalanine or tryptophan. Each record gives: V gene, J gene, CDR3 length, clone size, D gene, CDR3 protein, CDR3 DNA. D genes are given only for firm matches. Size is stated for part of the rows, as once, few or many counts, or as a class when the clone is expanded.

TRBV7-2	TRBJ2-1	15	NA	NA	CASSLALQTYNEQFF	TGTGCCAGCAGCTTAGCGCTCCAGACCTACAATGAGCAGTTCTTC
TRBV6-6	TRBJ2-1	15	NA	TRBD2	CASRAGGPLAGEQFF	TGTGCCAGCAGGGCGGGAGGGCCGCTGGCGGGTGAGCAGTTCTTC
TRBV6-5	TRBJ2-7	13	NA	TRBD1	CASSRDRGSEQYF	TGTGCCAGCAGTCGGGACAGGGGGAGCGAGCAGTACTTC
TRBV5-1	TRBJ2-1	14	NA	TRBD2	CASSTTSGSDEQFF	TGCGCCAGCAGCACTACTAGCGGGAGTGATGAGCAGTTCTTC
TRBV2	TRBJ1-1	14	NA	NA	CASINRYRNTEAFF	TGTGCCAGCATCAATCGGTACCGGAACACTGAAGCTTTCTTT
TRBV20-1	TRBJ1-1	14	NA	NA	CSASPGGLRTEAFF	TGCAGTGCTAGTCCCGGGGGATTGCGGACTGAAGCTTTCTTT
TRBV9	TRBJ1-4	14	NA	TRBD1	CASRGTGTNEKLFF	TGTGCCAGCAGGGGGACAGGGACTAATGAAAAACTGTTTTTT
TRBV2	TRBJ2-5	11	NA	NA	CASSPLETQYF	TGTGCCAGCAGTCCCTTAGAGACCCAGTACTTC
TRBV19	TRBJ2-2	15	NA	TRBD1	CASSFRQGDTGELFF	TGTGCCAGTAGTTTTCGACAGGGGGACACCGGGGAGCTGTTTTTT
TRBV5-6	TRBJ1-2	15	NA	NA	CASSLAEGSGYGYTF	TGTGCCAGCAGCTTGGCGGAGGGCTCTGGCTATGGCTACACCTTC
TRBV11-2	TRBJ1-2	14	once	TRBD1	CASSLVGQVYGYTF	TGTGCCAGCAGCTTAGTCGGACAGGTCTATGGCTACACCTTC
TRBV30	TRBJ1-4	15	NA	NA	CAWRLLGGMDEKLFF	TGTGCCTGGAGATTATTGGGGGGGATGGATGAAAAACTGTTTTTT
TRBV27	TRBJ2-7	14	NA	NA	CASSANGTPYEQYF	TGTGCCAGCAGCGCTAACGGGACACCCTACGAGCAGTACTTC
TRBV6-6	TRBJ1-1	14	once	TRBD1	CASTRLQGGGEAFF	TGTGCCAGCACCAGACTCCAAGGGGGCGGCGAAGCTTTCTTT
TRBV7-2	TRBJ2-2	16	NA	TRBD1	CASSYGTGGATGELFF	TGTGCCAGCAGCTACGGGACAGGGGGTGCCACCGGGGAGCTGTTTTTT
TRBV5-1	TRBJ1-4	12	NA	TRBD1	CASSLDGQGLFF	TGCGCCAGCAGCCTGGATGGACAGGGGCTGTTTTTT
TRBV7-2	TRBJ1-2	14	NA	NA	CASSLGSRGNGYTF	TGTGCCAGCAGCTTAGGAAGCAGGGGTAATGGCTACACCTTC
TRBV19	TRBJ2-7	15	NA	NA	CASSIATRGFHEQYF	TGTGCCAGTAGTATCGCGACTAGAGGGTTCCACGAGCAGTACTTC
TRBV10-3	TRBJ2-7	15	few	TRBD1	CAISEGGTGDYEQYF	TGTGCCATCAGTGAGGGAGGGACAGGGGACTACGAGCAGTACTTC
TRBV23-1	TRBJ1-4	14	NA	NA	CASVGGGINEKLFF	TGCGCCAGCGTTGGAGGAGGAATTAATGAAAAACTGTTTTTT
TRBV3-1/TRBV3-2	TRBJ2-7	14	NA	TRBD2	CASSQVAGPYEQYF	TGTGCCAGCAGCCAAGTAGCGGGGCCCTACGAGCAGTACTTC
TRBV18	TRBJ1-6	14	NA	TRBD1	CASSPGQGASPLHF	TGTGCCAGCTCACCAGGACAGGGGGCTTCACCCCTCCACTTT
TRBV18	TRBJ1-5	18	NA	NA	CASSPLAGDPYSNQPQHF	TGTGCCAGCTCACCACTCGCAGGGGACCCGTATAGCAATCAGCCCCAGCATTTT
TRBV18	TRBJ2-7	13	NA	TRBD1	CASSAGQGYEQYF	TGTGCCAGCTCAGCGGGACAGGGCTACGAGCAGTACTTC
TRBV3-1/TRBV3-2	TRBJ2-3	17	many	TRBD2	CASSQDLTSGTTDTQYF	TGTGCCAGCAGCCAAGATCTGACTAGCGGAACCACAGATACGCAGTATTTT
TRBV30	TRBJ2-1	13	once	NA	CAWSQGRNNEQFF	TGTGCCTGGAGTCAGGGGCGAAACAATGAGCAGTTCTTC
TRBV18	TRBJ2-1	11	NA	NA	CASSPQDEQFF	TGTGCCAGCTCACCGCAGGATGAGCAGTTCTTC
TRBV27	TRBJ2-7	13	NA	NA	CASRTGVGNEQYF	TGTGCCAGCAGGACCGGGGTCGGTAACGAGCAGTACTTC
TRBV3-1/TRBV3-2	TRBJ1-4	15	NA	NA	CASSKRTPGWEKLFF	TGTGCCAGCAGCAAGCGGACGCCGGGTTGGGAAAAACTGTTTTTT
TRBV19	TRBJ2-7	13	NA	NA	CASRPGQSYEQYF	TGTGCCAGTAGACCCGGACAGTCCTACGAGCAGTACTTC
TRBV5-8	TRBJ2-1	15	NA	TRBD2	CASSLLAGGENEQFF	TGTGCCAGCAGCCTACTAGCGGGAGGGGAGAATGAGCAGTTCTTC
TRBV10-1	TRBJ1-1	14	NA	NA	CASKMSGENTEAFF	TGCGCCAGCAAGATGTCCGGAGAGAACACTGAAGCTTTCTTT
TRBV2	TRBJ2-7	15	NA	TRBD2	CASRPLTSATYEQYF	TGTGCCTCTAGGCCCCTCACTAGCGCCACCTACGAGCAGTACTTC
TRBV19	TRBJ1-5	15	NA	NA	CASSIGTGLYQPQHF	TGTGCCAGTAGTATAGGGACCGGACTCTATCAGCCCCAGCATTTT
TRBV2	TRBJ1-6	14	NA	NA	CASSLESKNSPLHF	TGTGCCAGCAGCCTGGAGTCAAAAAATTCACCCCTCCACTTT
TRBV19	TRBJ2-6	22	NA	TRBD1	CASSRDSPRSRGPLSGANVLTF	TGTGCCAGTAGTCGCGACAGCCCTCGGAGCAGGGGGCCCCTCTCTGGGGCCAACGTCCTGACTTTC
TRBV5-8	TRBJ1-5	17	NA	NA	CASSLVLFTSPNQPQHF	TGTGCCAGCAGCTTGGTGCTGTTTACCAGTCCCAATCAGCCCCAGCATTTT
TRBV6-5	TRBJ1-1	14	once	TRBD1	CASSKTGENTEAFF	TGTGCCAGCAGTAAAACAGGGGAGAACACTGAAGCTTTCTTT
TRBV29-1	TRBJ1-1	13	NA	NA	CSPSDSVNTEAFF	TGCAGCCCCTCGGACAGCGTGAACACTGAAGCTTTCTTT
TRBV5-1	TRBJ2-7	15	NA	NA	CASSLERGLRREQYF	TGCGCCAGCAGCTTGGAGAGAGGTCTTCGACGGGAGCAGTACTTC
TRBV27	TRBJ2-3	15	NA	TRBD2	CASSPGLARTDTQYF	TGTGCCAGCAGTCCGGGACTAGCGCGAACAGATACGCAGTATTTT
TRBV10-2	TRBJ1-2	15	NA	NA	CASSESGGANYGYTF	TGCGCCAGCAGTGAGTCGGGGGGAGCTAACTATGGCTACACCTTC
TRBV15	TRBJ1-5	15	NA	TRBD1	CATSRDKGAHQPQHF	TGTGCCACCAGCAGAGATAAGGGGGCGCATCAGCCCCAGCATTTT
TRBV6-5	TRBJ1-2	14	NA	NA	CASRITRQAYGYTF	TGTGCCAGCAGAATCACTCGGCAGGCCTATGGCTACACCTTC
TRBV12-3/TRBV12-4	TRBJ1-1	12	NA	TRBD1	CASSLSGGKAFF	TGTGCCAGCAGTTTATCAGGGGGCAAGGCTTTCTTT
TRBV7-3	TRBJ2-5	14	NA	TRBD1	CASSLTGTGETQYF	TGTGCCAGCAGCTTAACCGGGACAGGAGAGACCCAGTACTTC
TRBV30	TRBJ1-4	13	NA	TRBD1	CAWERGGPGKLFF	TGTGCCTGGGAGAGAGGGGGCCCTGGAAAACTGTTTTTT
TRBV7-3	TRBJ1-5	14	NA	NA	CASSGRQHNQPQHF	TGTGCCAGCAGTGGGAGGCAGCACAATCAGCCCCAGCATTTT
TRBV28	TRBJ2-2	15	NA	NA	CASSFRHLNTGELFF	TGTGCCAGCAGTTTCCGACACCTGAACACCGGGGAGCTGTTTTTT
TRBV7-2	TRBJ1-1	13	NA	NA	CASSLSPRTEAFF	TGTGCCAGCAGCTTATCCCCCCGCACTGAAGCTTTCTTT
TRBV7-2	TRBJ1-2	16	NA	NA	CASSGEVVATNYGYTF	TGTGCCAGCAGCGGGGAGGTGGTGGCTACTAACTATGGCTACACCTTC
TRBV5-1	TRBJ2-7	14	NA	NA	CASSSPGFPGEQYF	TGCGCCAGCAGCTCACCGGGCTTCCCGGGGGAGCAGTACTTC
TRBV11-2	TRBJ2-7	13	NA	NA	CASSLELPYEQYF	TGTGCCAGCAGCTTAGAACTCCCCTACGAGCAGTACTTC
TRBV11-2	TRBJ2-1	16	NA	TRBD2	CASSKETGGGNNEQFF	TGTGCCAGCAGCAAGGAGACGGGAGGGGGGAACAATGAGCAGTTCTTC
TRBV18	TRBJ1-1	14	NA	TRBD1	CASSPGNRGPEAFF	TGTGCCAGCTCACCGGGAAACAGGGGGCCTGAAGCTTTCTTT